Shown below are 22 T cell receptor beta chains from a single sample sequenced in a study of blood T cell repertoires in COVID-19. Produced via immunoSEQ multiplex PCR; TCRdb's table is partial and in-frame only. The sample comprises under 140,000 clones, over 65% of which are singletons, and less than 4% rests with the top ten. Input material: peripheral blood. The receptors come from a woman older than 75 with acute or convalescent COVID-19.

V is TRBV6-2 or TRBV6-3 and J is TRBJ2-2; 11 nucleotides agree with TRBD2. V was clipped by 2 bases and J by 5 bases; unmatched bases: 4. Germline V gene sequence: CDR1 MNHEY, CDR2 SVGEGT. The CDR3 contains 16 residues. CDR3 sequence (DNA): TGTGCCAGCAGTTACACTAGCGGGAGACTTACCGGGGAGCTGTTTTTT. It is translated as CASSYTSGRLTGELFF.

J is TRBJ2-7 and V is TRBV19, with D possibly TRBD1 on 7 matching bases. V was clipped by 6 bases and J by 7 bases, with 16 bases between them. CDR1 is LNHDA, CDR2 SQIVND, per germline (reference sequence). The CDR3 runs 13 residues. The CDR3 nucleotides are TGTGCCAGTAGCGCCCAGACAGGGACTGAGCAGTACTTC. It encodes CASSAQTGTEQYF.

The chain carries TRBV7-2 and TRBJ2-5; the D is unclear. In germline, CDR1 is SGHTA, CDR2 FQGNSA. V dropped 1 base and J dropped 1 base, with 10 bases sitting between them. This CDR3 region has 15 residues. The CDR3 reads CASSLGSGLQETQYF. DNA of the CDR3: TGTGCCAGCAGCTTAGGGTCTGGGCTCCAAGAGACCCAGTACTTC. The variable domain in full, with the rest retrieved from reference TRBV7-2 and TRBJ2-5, is GAGVSQSPSNKVTEKGKDVELRCDPISGHTALYWYRQSLGQGLEFLIYFQGNSAPDKSGLPSDRFSAERTGGSVSTLTIQRTQQEDSAVYLCASSLGSGLQETQYFGPGTRLLVL.

V usage is TRBV10-2 and J usage is TRBJ2-3, with 12 bases identical to TRBD2. After removal of 6 bases from V and 6 bases from J, the junction contained 4 bases not matched to a gene. This CDR3 spans 14 amino acids. The germline CDR1 and CDR2 sequences are WSHSY and SAAADI. CDR3 residues: CASRRLAGEDTQYF. In DNA, the CDR3 is TGCGCCAGCAGAAGACTAGCGGGAGAGGATACGCAGTATTTT.

This clone was recorded only once. The chain recombines TRBV10-1 with TRBJ2-1; D unclear. This CDR3 is 14 amino acids long. Per germline, CDR1 WNHNN and CDR2 SYGVQD (reference sequence). V was shortened by 0 bases and J by 7 bases, with 10 bases between the two germline ends. The CDR3 reads CASSESGSPNEQFF. The CDR3, as DNA: TGCGCCAGCAGTGAGTCTGGCAGTCCAAATGAGCAGTTCTTC.

The chain joins TRBV12-5 to TRBJ2-1, with 16 nucleotides matching TRBD2. The V and J ends lost 1 base and 7 bases, in that order; junction bases with no gene match: 4. Per germline, CDR1 LGHNT and CDR2 FRNRAP. CDR3 length equals 17 residues. CDR3 residues: CASGLDGTSGRVNEQFF. CDR3 sequence (DNA): TGTGCTAGTGGTTTGGACGGGACTAGCGGGAGGGTAAATGAGCAGTTCTTC. Using reference TRBV12-5 and TRBJ2-1 for the parts outside the CDR3, the full variable domain is DARVTQTPRHKVTEMGQEVTMRCQPILGHNTVFWYRQTMMQGLELLAYFRNRAPLDDSGMPKDRFSAEMPDATLATLKIQPSEPRDSAVYFCASGLDGTSGRVNEQFFGPGTRLTVL.

V and J are TRBV10-3 and TRBJ1-1; a weak D match, TRBD1 (5 bases). This CDR3 has 16 residues. Germline V gene lookup returns CDR1 ENHRY and CDR2 SYGVKD. V lost 2 bases, J lost 4 bases, and 17 bases lay in between. Here the CDR3 reads CAISERPRGIGTEAFF. The CDR3 bases are TGTGCCATCAGTGAGCGTCCCCGGGGGATAGGCACTGAAGCTTTCTTT.

The chain joins TRBV28 to TRBJ1-2; D possibly corresponds to TRBD1 (6 bases). This CDR3 region has 13 residues. The germline V gene has CDR1 MDHEN and CDR2 SYDVKM. The V end was cut by 10 bases, the J end by 2 bases, with 14 bases between. This CDR3 reads CAIWTDTNYGYTF. CDR3 nucleotides: TGTGCCATCTGGACAGACACAAACTATGGCTACACCTTC.

The CDR3 sequence is CASSVLLAANEQFF. The CDR3 DNA is TGTGCCAGCAGCGTTCTACTAGCGGCCAATGAGCAGTTCTTC. The chain combines TRBV9 with TRBJ2-1, with 8 bases matching TRBD2. The CDR3 is 14 amino acids. V lost 2 bases and J lost 6; bases outside the gene matches: 4. Germline lookup yields CDR1 SGDLS and CDR2 YYNGEE.

The gene calls are TRBV18 and TRBJ2-7; 7 nucleotides line up with TRBD1. The junction had 4 bases not matched to a gene; V was cut back by 4 bases and J by 1 base. The CDR3 loop spans 14 amino acids. Germline CDR1 reads KGHSH; CDR2 reads LQKENI. In nucleotides, the CDR3 is TGTGCCAGCTCACTGGACAGGAGATCCTACGAGCAGTACTTC. This codes for CASSLDRRSYEQYF.

This rearrangement joins TRBV5-4 to TRBJ1-1; 7 bases fit TRBD1. This CDR3 is 15 amino acids long. Germline CDR1 is SGHNT and CDR2 is YYREEE (reference sequence). Trimming cost V 2 bases and J 1 base; bases outside gene matches: 5. For the CDR3, the DNA is TGTGCCAGCAGCTTAGAGGGACAGTCGAACACTGAAGCTTTCTTT. Residues: CASSLEGQSNTEAFF.

The rearrangement joins TRBV5-5 to TRBJ2-5; a weak D match, TRBD2 (6 bases). Trimming removed 0 bases at V and 1 base at J, with 13 bases between. The CDR3 totals 16 residues. Germline CDR1 is SGHKS and CDR2 is YYEKEE (reference sequence). The CDR3 DNA sequence: TGTGCCAGCAGCTTGGGAGTAGCGGTCGCCCAAGAGACCCAGTACTTC. It yields the protein CASSLGVAVAQETQYF. Full variable domain (rest looked up from reference TRBV5-5 and TRBJ2-5): DAGVTQSPTHLIKTRGQQVTLRCSPISGHKSVSWYQQVLGQGPQFIFQYYEKEERGRGNFPDRFSARQFPNYSSELNVNALLLGDSALYLCASSLGVAVAQETQYFGPGTRLLVL.

This clone has just a few counts. The CDR3 sequence is CASSPSRGGGYTF. In DNA, the CDR3 is TGTGCCAGCAGCCCCTCCCGGGGAGGTGGCTACACCTTC. The rearrangement uses TRBV3-1 (or the pseudogene TRBV3-2) and TRBJ1-2, with D uncertain. V lost 4 bases and J lost 7, with 13 bases in between. The CDR3 loop spans 13 amino acids. Germline CDR1 reads LGHDT; CDR2 reads YNNKEL (reference sequence).

CDR3 bases: TGTGCCAGCAGTGGATGGGCTAGCGGGAGGGCCGGGAGCACAGATACGCAGTATTTT. Its protein product is CASSGWASGRAGSTDTQYF. The chain couples TRBV2 to TRBJ2-3, with TRBD2 identical over 12 bases. The trim removed 4 bases at V and 0 bases at J, leaving 11 bases unmatched. Germline values: CDR1 SNHLY, CDR2 FYNNEI. The CDR3 totals 19 residues.

This clone was recorded at least ten times. This chain uses TRBV29-1 with TRBJ2-3, with D possibly TRBD1 on 6 matching bases. Germline CDR1 reads SQVTM; CDR2 reads ANQGSEA. V was trimmed by 3 bases and J by 5 bases, leaving 12 bases between them. The CDR3 is 13 amino acids. CDR3 in amino acids: CSVDTQGQDTQYF. The CDR3 DNA reads TGCAGCGTTGACACCCAGGGGCAAGATACGCAGTATTTT.

The rearrangement joins TRBV5-5 to TRBJ1-4; a possible D gene is TRBD1 (5 bases). This CDR3 is built from 15 residues. The germline V gene has CDR1 SGHKS and CDR2 YYEKEE (reference sequence). Trimming shortened V by 1 base and J by 1 base, and 8 bases separated the two germline ends. CDR3 loop: CASSLRGGTNEKLFF. The CDR3 DNA sequence: TGTGCCAGCAGCTTGAGGGGCGGAACTAATGAAAAACTGTTTTTT.

The chain joins TRBV5-5 to TRBJ1-4; 8 positions agree with TRBD1. V shed 4 bases and J 7 bases; nucleotides not matched to a gene: 9. The germline CDR1 and CDR2 sequences are SGHKS and YYEKEE (reference sequence). The CDR3 has 15 amino acids. CDR3 in amino acids: CASSTQGARVEKLFF. CDR3 in DNA: TGTGCCAGCAGCACGCAGGGGGCCCGGGTTGAAAAACTGTTTTTT. Combining the CDR3 with reference TRBV5-5 and TRBJ1-4 gives the whole variable domain DAGVTQSPTHLIKTRGQQVTLRCSPISGHKSVSWYQQVLGQGPQFIFQYYEKEERGRGNFPDRFSARQFPNYSSELNVNALLLGDSALYLCASSTQGARVEKLFFGSGTQLSVL.

This clone was seen just once. The chain recombines TRBV3-1 (or the pseudogene TRBV3-2) with TRBJ2-3; weak D call: TRBD2 (6 bases). With 1 base removed from V and 8 bases from J, the gap between germline ends came to 16 bases. From germline, CDR1 is LGHDT and CDR2 YNNKEL (reference sequence). The CDR3 covers 15 residues. The CDR3 nucleotides are TGTGCCAGCAGCCAAGGGACTACCGGCCCCGTTACGCAGTATTTT. This gives the protein CASSQGTTGPVTQYF.

This clone has a single count. The J gene is TRBJ2-3, the V gene TRBV27; D is perhaps TRBD1 (6 bases). The ends were cut back, 11 bases at V and 2 bases at J, with 20 bases in the middle. The germline V gene encodes CDR1 MNHEY and CDR2 SMNVEV (reference sequence). The CDR3 spans 15 residues. The CDR3 DNA reads TGTGCCGTAAAGCCGGCAGGGGAATTCACAGATACGCAGTATTTT. It translates to CAVKPAGEFTDTQYF.

V is TRBV20-1 and J is TRBJ2-1; tentative D call: TRBD2 (5 bases). The CDR3 covers 11 residues. Trimming stripped 3 bases from V and 12 bases from J, with 12 bases between. Germline V gives CDR1 DFQATT, CDR2 SNEGSKA (reference sequence). In nucleotides, the CDR3 is TGCAGTGCTAGGCTGAAGGCGGGGCAGTTCTTC. Its translation: CSARLKAGQFF.

This sequence joins TRBV6-6 and TRBJ2-5, with 12 nucleotides matching TRBD1. The CDR3 length is 17 residues. V was pared by 5 bases and J by 4 bases, with 11 bases of the junction left unmatched. Germline assignment: CDR1 MNHNY and CDR2 SVGAGI (reference sequence). The CDR3 here is CASSPGQGARRGETQYF. The CDR3 DNA follows: TGTGCCAGCAGTCCGGGACAGGGGGCGCGAAGGGGAGAGACCCAGTACTTC.

The genes are TRBV5-1 and TRBJ2-5; TRBD1 matches 8 bases. Germline CDR1 SGHRS, CDR2 YFSETQ. The CDR3 contains 16 residues. J was trimmed by 2 bases and V by 4 bases; bases with no gene match: 10. CDR3 in DNA: TGCGCCAGCAGCCCCACCGGGACAGGCCAGCAAGAGACCCAGTACTTC. This encodes CASSPTGTGQQETQYF.